Below are 32 T cell receptor beta chains sequenced from a single sample in a study of blood T cell repertoires in COVID-19. Produced via immunoSEQ multiplex PCR; TCRdb's table is partial and in-frame only. There are roughly 240,000 clones in the sample; around 86% occur only once, and roughly 5.2% lies in the top ten. Sequencing input: peripheral blood. The receptors stem from a woman of 80 years or more with COVID-19, enrolled during active disease.

The V call is TRBV5-4, the J call TRBJ1-4, with TRBD1 matching over 9 bases. Looked up from germline, CDR1 is SGHNT and CDR2 is YYREEE (reference sequence). Trimming at V came to 4 bases and at J to 1 base, leaving 8 bases not matched to a gene. The CDR3 consists of 17 residues. CDR3 in amino acids: CASSPGTGLGTNEKLFF. CDR3 DNA: TGTGCCAGCAGCCCAGGGACAGGGTTAGGAACTAATGAAAAACTGTTTTTT.

The rearrangement joins TRBV4-1 to TRBJ2-5, with 13 bases identical to TRBD2. Germline CDR1 reads MGHRA; CDR2 reads YSYEKL. The J segment lost 1 base and the V segment lost 4 bases, leaving 6 bases of the junction unmatched. There are 17 residues in the CDR3. The CDR3 region has the DNA TGCGCCAGCAGCCTCGGACTAGCGGGGGCCCTCCAAGAGACCCAGTACTTC. It yields the protein CASSLGLAGALQETQYF.

This clone has more than one count but fewer than ten. The rearrangement uses TRBV19 and TRBJ1-1; D is undetermined. Trimming shortened V by 4 bases and J by 0 bases, and 6 bases separated the two germline ends. Looked up from germline, CDR1 is LNHDA and CDR2 is SQIVND (reference sequence). There are 13 residues in the CDR3. The CDR3 nucleotides read TGTGCCAGTAGTACTAAGTTGAACACTGAAGCTTTCTTT. Its translation is CASSTKLNTEAFF.

The V gene is TRBV4-1, the J gene TRBJ2-5; possibly TRBD1 for D (7 bases). CDR1 is MGHRA and CDR2 is YSYEKL in the germline V gene. The CDR3 sequence is 15 residues long. Trimming removed 6 bases at V and 1 base at J, with 15 bases between. CDR3 sequence: CASSLEGARQETQYF. CDR3 nucleotides: TGCGCCAGCAGTCTGGAGGGGGCGCGCCAAGAGACCCAGTACTTC.

The chain recombines TRBV5-6 with TRBJ2-1, with a possible D match to TRBD1 (5 bases). Germline CDR1 reads SGHDT; CDR2 reads YYEEEE. This CDR3 has 15 amino acids. Trimming removed 1 base at V and 6 bases at J, with 14 bases between. The DNA of the CDR3 is TGTGCCAGCAGCTTGATGGGGCGACTTGGCAATGAGCAGTTCTTC. The encoded protein is CASSLMGRLGNEQFF.

The gene calls are TRBV27 and TRBJ2-7; no firm D call. Between the trimmed V and J ends, which lost 1 base and 0 bases, there was a span of 4 bases. The CDR3 is made up of 13 amino acids. From germline, CDR1 is MNHEY and CDR2 SMNVEV (reference sequence). The CDR3 region has the DNA TGTGCCAGCAGTTTATACGGCTCCTACGAGCAGTACTTC. This gives the protein CASSLYGSYEQYF.

V is TRBV18 and J is TRBJ1-1; D possibly corresponds to TRBD1 (5 bases). This CDR3 contains 16 residues. In germline, CDR1 is KGHSH, CDR2 LQKENI. Trimming stripped 3 bases from V and 5 bases from J, with 19 bases between. DNA for the CDR3: TGTGCCAGCTCACCCTCGGCTGGGCAGGGTGGTACTGAAGCTTTCTTT. This sequence encodes CASSPSAGQGGTEAFF.

CDR3 region: CASSSQGASLGYTF. In DNA, the CDR3 is TGTGCCAGCAGCTCACAGGGGGCGAGCCTCGGCTACACCTTC. The chain joins TRBV3-1 (or the pseudogene TRBV3-2) to TRBJ1-2; TRBD1 matches at 9 bases. Germline CDR1 and CDR2: LGHDT and YNNKEL (reference sequence). After removal of 5 bases from V and 8 bases from J, the junction contained 9 bases not matched to a gene. This CDR3 is 14 amino acids long.

This clone has only one observation. This chain joins TRBV25-1 and TRBJ2-1, with a tentative D call TRBD1 (6 bases). Germline lookup yields CDR1 MGHDK and CDR2 SYGVNS. This CDR3 comprises 15 residues. The V gene lost 5 bases and the J gene lost 0 bases, with 11 bases spanning the gap. CDR3 sequence: CASSLEQGSYNEQFF. CDR3 bases: TGTGCCAGCAGTTTGGAACAGGGCTCCTACAATGAGCAGTTCTTC.

V usage is TRBV18 and J usage is TRBJ2-5; D call uncertain. Per the germline V gene, CDR1 is KGHSH and CDR2 is LQKENI. This CDR3 has 14 amino acids. V was shortened by 0 bases and J by 4 bases, with 9 bases between the two germline ends. CDR3 sequence reads: CASSPPVPRETQYF. The CDR3 DNA reads as TGTGCCAGCTCACCACCCGTCCCCCGAGAGACCCAGTACTTC.

J is TRBJ2-2 and V is TRBV19; D not certain. V was cut by 6 bases and J by 4 bases, with 6 bases left in between. Germline assignment: CDR1 LNHDA and CDR2 SQIVND (reference sequence). The CDR3 sequence is 12 residues long. The CDR3 sequence is CASSRITGELFF. CDR3 DNA sequence: TGTGCCAGTAGCAGAATCACCGGGGAGCTGTTTTTT. Combining the CDR3 with reference TRBV19 and TRBJ2-2 gives the whole variable domain DGGITQSPKYLFRKEGQNVTLSCEQNLNHDAMYWYRQDPGQGLRLIYYSQIVNDFQKGDIAEGYSVSREKKESFPLTVTSAQKNPTAFYLCASSRITGELFFGEGSRLTVL.

The chain combines TRBV19 with TRBJ1-2; weak D call: TRBD1 (6 bases). Germline loops: CDR1 LNHDA, CDR2 SQIVND (reference sequence). Trimming cost V 7 bases and J 7 bases, with 13 bases left between them. The CDR3 extends over 12 amino acids. Here the CDR3 reads CASKQGASGYTF. The CDR3 nucleotides are TGTGCCAGTAAACAGGGCGCGAGTGGCTACACCTTC.

The chain is built from TRBV18 and TRBJ1-4, with a possible D match to TRBD1 (5 bases). The CDR3 runs 14 residues. Deletions cut 4 bases from V and 8 bases from J, with 14 bases between. Germline values: CDR1 KGHSH, CDR2 LQKENI. This chain's CDR3 is CASSLEAGGEKLFF. CDR3 bases: TGTGCCAGCTCACTGGAAGCCGGGGGGGAAAAACTGTTTTTT.

The CDR3 here is CASTPEGRGSNQPQHF. In nucleotides, the CDR3 is TGTGCCAGCACCCCAGAGGGCAGGGGCAGCAATCAGCCCCAGCATTTT. J is TRBJ1-5 and V is TRBV28; perhaps TRBD1 as D (6 bases). The V end lost 7 bases, the J end lost 1 base, and 17 bases lay between the germline ends. Germline values: CDR1 MDHEN, CDR2 SYDVKM. The CDR3 length is 16 residues.

The V call is TRBV4-1, the J call TRBJ1-2; D may be TRBD1 (6 bases). The ends were cut back, 4 bases at V and 4 bases at J, with 7 bases in the middle. The CDR3 has 12 amino acids. Germline values: CDR1 MGHRA, CDR2 YSYEKL. CDR3 in amino acids: CASSPGVYGYTF. The DNA of the CDR3 is TGCGCCAGCAGCCCAGGGGTCTATGGCTACACCTTC.

This chain uses TRBV2 with TRBJ1-2; tentative D call: TRBD1 (5 bases). The V end lost 8 bases, the J end lost 2 bases, and 9 bases lay between the germline ends. Germline V gene lookup returns CDR1 SNHLY and CDR2 FYNNEI. This CDR3 has 12 amino acids. The CDR3 here is CASQTANYGYTF. The CDR3 nucleotides are TGTGCCAGCCAGACAGCAAACTATGGCTACACCTTC. Full variable domain (missing parts from reference TRBV2 and TRBJ1-2): EPEVTQTPSHQVTQMGQEVILRCVPISNHLYFYWYRQILGQKVEFLVSFYNNEISEKSEIFDDQFSVERPDGSNFTLKIRSTKLEDSAMYFCASQTANYGYTFGSGTRLTVV.

As to this clone: The same CDR3 also results from other DNA sequences found in this sample. CDR3 nucleotides: TGCGCCAGCAGCTTGCAAGGGGGCAATTCACCCCTCCACTTT. Amino acids: CASSLQGGNSPLHF. The chain employs TRBV5-1 and TRBJ1-6, with TRBD1 matching over 7 bases. Germline CDR1 SGHRS, CDR2 YFSETQ. V lost 1 base, J lost 7 bases, and 2 bases stayed unmatched. The CDR3 contains 14 residues.

This rearrangement joins TRBV5-1 to TRBJ2-5, with TRBD2 matching 7 bases. The germline CDR1 and CDR2 sequences are SGHRS and YFSETQ. V dropped 3 bases and J dropped 2; count of bases not matched to a gene: 7. The CDR3 contains 15 residues. CDR3 bases: TGCGCCAGCAGCTCAGGCCCAGCGGGGCAAGAGACCCAGTACTTC. Its translation: CASSSGPAGQETQYF.

This clone was seen only a few times. V is TRBV5-4 and J is TRBJ1-1; 7 positions match TRBD1. In germline, CDR1 is SGHNT, CDR2 YYREEE (reference sequence). J lost 7 bases, V lost 0 bases, and 6 bases had no gene match. This CDR3 contains 14 residues. The CDR3 is CASSLAGTAGEAFF. CDR3 bases: TGTGCCAGCAGCTTGGCGGGGACAGCGGGTGAAGCTTTCTTT.

The chain links TRBV3-1 (or the pseudogene TRBV3-2) to TRBJ1-5, with a weak D call TRBD1 (5 bases). Trimming took 1 base from V and 1 from J, leaving 14 bases between them. The CDR3 has 17 residues. The germline gives CDR1 LGHDT, CDR2 YNNKEL (reference sequence). The chain's CDR3 is CASSQGGGRSSNQPQHF. The CDR3 region has the DNA TGTGCCAGCAGCCAAGGGGGGGGAAGGAGCAGCAATCAGCCCCAGCATTTT.

This sequence joins TRBV7-2 and TRBJ1-4; TRBD1 might be the D (6 bases). CDR3 length: 14 residues. Per the germline V gene, CDR1 is SGHTA and CDR2 is FQGNSA. V gave up 5 bases and J gave up 3 bases, with 10 bases separating them. CDR3 coding DNA: TGTGCCAGCAGCAACAGGGTAGCTAATGAAAAACTGTTTTTT. Translated, it gives CASSNRVANEKLFF.

The rearrangement uses TRBV7-2 and TRBJ1-4, with TRBD1 matching over 12 bases. The germline CDR1 and CDR2 sequences are SGHTA and FQGNSA. This CDR3 has 17 amino acids. V lost 1 base and J lost 8; bases outside the gene matches: 8. CDR3: CASSLVGTGGAREKLFF. For the CDR3, the DNA is TGTGCCAGCAGCTTAGTTGGGACAGGGGGCGCGCGGGAAAAACTGTTTTTT.

The V gene is TRBV6-2 or TRBV6-3, the J gene TRBJ2-7; 8 positions match TRBD2. J gave up 2 bases and V 5 bases, and 11 bases lay outside the gene matches. The CDR3 has 16 residues. Germline values: CDR1 MNHEY, CDR2 SVGEGT. CDR3 loop: CASSPTGRGAPYEQYF. In DNA form, the CDR3 reads TGTGCCAGCAGTCCAACGGGGCGGGGGGCTCCCTACGAGCAGTACTTC.

The rearrangement joins TRBV7-2 to TRBJ1-5; weak D call: TRBD1 (5 bases). Trimming pared 1 base from V and 11 bases from J, leaving 15 bases between. From germline, CDR1 is SGHTA and CDR2 FQGNSA. The CDR3 runs 14 residues. CDR3 sequence reads: CASSLGRASSSQHF. In nucleotides, the CDR3 is TGTGCCAGCAGCTTAGGCAGGGCCTCCTCATCCCAGCATTTT. Using reference TRBV7-2 and TRBJ1-5 for the parts outside the CDR3, the full variable domain is GAGVSQSPSNKVTEKGKDVELRCDPISGHTALYWYRQSLGQGLEFLIYFQGNSAPDKSGLPSDRFSAERTGGSVSTLTIQRTQQEDSAVYLCASSLGRASSSQHFGDGTRLSIL.

The chain combines TRBV6-5 with TRBJ1-2; no reliable D call. The germline V gene encodes CDR1 MNHEY and CDR2 SVGAGI. Trimming shortened V by 6 bases and J by 4 bases, and 12 bases separated the two germline ends. The CDR3 spans 13 residues. The CDR3 nucleotides read TGTGCCAGCAGGTCCCCGAACTTCTATGGCTACACCTTC. It encodes CASRSPNFYGYTF.

The chain uses TRBV28 and TRBJ1-4; 8 positions match TRBD1. V shed 3 bases and J 2 bases; nucleotides not matched to a gene: 8. The CDR3 runs to 17 residues. Germline V gives CDR1 MDHEN, CDR2 SYDVKM. This CDR3 reads CASSFFQGARTNEKLFF. The CDR3 region has the DNA TGTGCCAGCAGTTTTTTCCAGGGGGCGAGGACTAATGAAAAACTGTTTTTT. Complete variable domain (other parts from reference TRBV28 and TRBJ1-4): DVKVTQSSRYLVKRTGEKVFLECVQDMDHENMFWYRQDPGLGLRLIYFSYDVKMKEKGDIPEGYSVSREKKERFSLILESASTNQTSMYLCASSFFQGARTNEKLFFGSGTQLSVL.

The chain recombines TRBV19 with TRBJ1-4; 7 bases fit TRBD1. The CDR3 length is 14 residues. Germline assignment: CDR1 LNHDA and CDR2 SQIVND (reference sequence). V dropped 6 bases and J dropped 4; count of bases not matched to a gene: 5. The CDR3 region is CASRSGQYNEKLFF. Written as DNA, the CDR3 is TGTGCCAGTAGATCGGGACAGTATAATGAAAAACTGTTTTTT.

V usage is TRBV5-1 and J usage is TRBJ1-4; 9 bases align to TRBD1. The length of the CDR3 is 16 residues. Trimming took 4 bases from V and 6 from J; bases not matched to a gene: 10. Germline V lookup: CDR1 SGHRS, CDR2 YFSETQ. The CDR3 loop is CASSLSTGGNYEKLFF. DNA of the CDR3: TGCGCCAGCAGCCTTAGTACAGGGGGCAATTATGAAAAACTGTTTTTT.

A word on this clone: Germline and junction disagree at one end, which may indicate a read error. The chain joins TRBV12-5 to TRBJ2-2, with 9 bases that match TRBD1. There are 15 residues in the CDR3. Germline V gene data show CDR1 as LGHNT and CDR2 as FRNRAP. In DNA form, the CDR3 reads TGTGCTAGTGCCGGACAGGGGTGCGAACACCGGGGAGCTGTTTTT. Translation gives CASAGQGCEHRGAVF. Based on the CDR3 plus reference TRBV12-5 and TRBJ2-2, the full variable domain is DARVTQTPRHKVTEMGQEVTMRCQPILGHNTVFWYRQTMMQGLELLAYFRNRAPLDDSGMPKDRFSAEMPDATLATLKIQPSEPRDSAVYFCASAGQGCEHRGAVFGEGSRLTVL.

The rearrangement joins TRBV7-2 to TRBJ1-2, with TRBD1 matching over 7 bases. V lost 5 bases to trimming and J lost 6 bases; unmatched junction nucleotides: 6. The CDR3 is 13 residues long. Germline CDR1 is SGHTA and CDR2 is FQGNSA. The CDR3 DNA is TGTGCCAGCAGCGTACTGACAGGGAATGGCTACACCTTC. Translated: CASSVLTGNGYTF.

The chain carries TRBV19 and TRBJ1-1; 11 bases map to TRBD1. Germline values: CDR1 LNHDA, CDR2 SQIVND (reference sequence). The CDR3 loop spans 14 amino acids. This CDR3 is CAACGQGAGTEAFF. CDR3 nucleotides: TGTGCAGCTTGTGGACAGGGGGCAGGCACTGAAGCTTTCTTT. The whole variable domain, filled in from reference TRBV19 and TRBJ1-1, reads DGGITQSPKYLFRKEGQNVTLSCEQNLNHDAMYWYRQDPGQGLRLIYYSQIVNDFQKGDIAEGYSVSREKKESFPLTVTSAQKNPTAFYLCAACGQGAGTEAFFGQGTRLTVV.

The genes are TRBV27 and TRBJ1-1, with a weak D call TRBD1 (6 bases). Germline loops: CDR1 MNHEY, CDR2 SMNVEV (reference sequence). Trimming removed 0 bases from V and 2 bases from J, with 19 bases in between. CDR3 size: 18 residues. The CDR3 region is CASSLSIQTGQRNTEAFF. The CDR3 nucleotides are TGTGCCAGCAGTTTATCGATTCAAACCGGACAGCGAAACACTGAAGCTTTCTTT.